One sample yielded the 22 T cell receptor beta chains listed below, sequenced in a study of blood T cell repertoires in COVID-19. This table comes from immunoSEQ multiplex PCR, and its TCRdb copy is limited to in-frame clones, with some not included. This table holds 300,000 to 450,000 clones, 85% found once. Sequences were obtained from peripheral blood. The receptor source for this set is a woman aged 18 to 35 with acute or convalescent COVID-19.

The chain couples TRBV7-9 to TRBJ1-1, with a possible D match to TRBD1 (5 bases). Trimming removed 4 bases from V and 5 bases from J, with 26 bases in between. From germline, CDR1 is SEHNR and CDR2 FQNEAQ (reference sequence). The CDR3 contains 18 residues. CDR3 residues: CASSSPTKGTFAVTEAFF. The CDR3 nucleotides are TGTGCCAGCAGCTCCCCGACTAAAGGGACTTTCGCGGTGACTGAAGCTTTCTTT.

The chain joins TRBV24-1 to TRBJ2-5, with 9 bases aligning to TRBD1. The germline gives CDR1 KGHDR, CDR2 SFDVKD. With 3 bases clipped from V and 1 base from J, the junction kept 5 bases outside the gene matches. The CDR3 has 16 residues. The CDR3 nucleotides read TGTGCCACCAGTGATCCGGGACAGGGAGCCCAAGAGACCCAGTACTTC. This translates into CATSDPGQGAQETQYF.

This clone was seen once. This chain links TRBV15 with TRBJ2-2, with D possibly matching TRBD2 (6 bases). Trimming stripped 3 bases from V and 5 bases from J, with 22 bases between. Germline V gene sequence: CDR1 LNHNV, CDR2 YYDKDF (reference sequence). CDR3 length equals 18 residues. The CDR3 protein is CATSSPRGGVDLTGELFF. CDR3 nucleotide sequence: TGTGCCACCAGCAGTCCCCGGGGCGGGGTTGATCTTACCGGGGAGCTGTTTTTT.

The V call is TRBV5-1, the J call TRBJ1-1; D possibly corresponds to TRBD1 (5 bases). CDR3 length: 15 residues. The germline V gene encodes CDR1 SGHRS and CDR2 YFSETQ. The ends were cut back, 2 bases at V and 0 bases at J, with 11 bases in the middle. In DNA, the CDR3 is TGCGCCAGCAGCTTTACAGGAAACATGAACACTGAAGCTTTCTTT. As protein: CASSFTGNMNTEAFF.

This sequence joins TRBV7-9 and TRBJ2-7; no clear D. Germline V gene lookup returns CDR1 SEHNR and CDR2 FQNEAQ (reference sequence). CDR3 size: 12 residues. V was pared by 4 bases and J by 6 bases, with 10 bases between. CDR3 amino acids: CASSSSLFEQYF. In DNA, the CDR3 is TGTGCCAGCAGCTCCTCCCTATTCGAGCAGTACTTC.

This clone was counted between two and nine times. The CDR3 DNA reads TGTGCCAGTAATCAGGGGGACTATGGCTACACCTTC. Encoded protein: CASNQGDYGYTF. J is TRBJ1-2 and V is TRBV19, with 7 bases matching TRBD1. V shed 7 bases, J shed 3 bases, and the junction held 2 bases outside the gene matches. CDR1 and CDR2 from the germline V gene are LNHDA and SQIVND (reference sequence). This CDR3 is built from 12 residues.

The chain links TRBV5-6 to TRBJ2-1; weak D call: TRBD2 (6 bases). Germline V gene lookup returns CDR1 SGHDT and CDR2 YYEEEE. V was clipped by 3 bases and J by 10 bases, with 14 bases between them. The CDR3 is made up of 13 amino acids. CDR3 bases: TGTGCCAGCAGCTCGGGGCCCGGAGGGGAGCAGTTCTTC. Its translation: CASSSGPGGEQFF. Drawing the rest from reference TRBV5-6 and TRBJ2-1, the complete variable domain is DAGVTQSPTHLIKTRGQQVTLRCSPKSGHDTVSWYQQALGQGPQFIFQYYEEEERQRGNFPDRFSGHQFPNYSSELNVNALLLGDSALYLCASSSGPGGEQFFGPGTRLTVL.

The chain employs TRBV19 and TRBJ1-5; D ambiguous. V lost 1 base and J lost 5, with 15 bases in between. The CDR3 runs to 16 residues. Germline CDR1 LNHDA, CDR2 SQIVND (reference sequence). The CDR3 DNA sequence: TGTGCCAGTAGTATAGTTGCAGGCTACCCTGATCAGCCCCAGCATTTT. Translating gives CASSIVAGYPDQPQHF.

This chain uses TRBV4-2 with TRBJ2-2; tentatively, D is TRBD2 (6 bases). This CDR3 comprises 15 residues. The ends were cut back, 3 bases at V and 6 bases at J, with 14 bases in the middle. Germline V lookup: CDR1 LGHNA, CDR2 YNFKEQ. In DNA, the CDR3 is TGTGCCAGCAGCCATCCCGGGAGCACACCCGGGGAGCTGTTTTTT. It translates to CASSHPGSTPGELFF.

V gene TRBV28 combines with J gene TRBJ2-7; D might be TRBD2 (5 bases). Germline lookup yields CDR1 MDHEN and CDR2 SYDVKM. The CDR3 has 14 amino acids. The CDR3 loop reads CASSSPSKTGIPNV. The CDR3 bases are TGTGCCAGCAGCTCACCCTCCAAAACCGGGATTCCGAACGTC.

The genes are TRBV5-1 and TRBJ2-2; D remains ambiguous. The ends were cut back, 0 bases at V and 1 base at J, with 7 bases in the middle. CDR1 and CDR2 from the germline V gene are SGHRS and YFSETQ. The CDR3 covers 15 residues. The CDR3 DNA reads TGCGCCAGCAGCTTGGCCCAACAGAACACCGGGGAGCTGTTTTTT. Its translation: CASSLAQQNTGELFF.

This clone came up a few times. V and J are TRBV19 and TRBJ1-5; D not resolved. This CDR3 is 16 amino acids long. The germline gives CDR1 LNHDA, CDR2 SQIVND (reference sequence). Trimming took 7 bases from V and 1 from J, leaving 17 bases between them. This CDR3 is CASNTLRGGSNQPQHF. As DNA, the CDR3 is TGTGCCAGTAACACCTTACGGGGTGGGAGCAATCAGCCCCAGCATTTT.

This CDR3 reads CASSPLWGATEAFF. The CDR3 DNA follows: TGTGCCAGCTCACCACTTTGGGGCGCGACTGAAGCTTTCTTT. V usage is TRBV18 and J usage is TRBJ1-1, with D possibly TRBD1 on 5 matching bases. This CDR3 has 14 amino acids. V was shortened by 1 base and J by 5 bases, with 11 bases between the two germline ends. Germline V gene data show CDR1 as KGHSH and CDR2 as LQKENI.

This clone came up a few times. Other DNA sequences in the sample encode the same CDR3. The V gene is TRBV12-3 or TRBV12-4, the J gene TRBJ1-1, with D unresolved. There are 12 residues in the CDR3. Trimming took 5 bases from V and 2 from J, leaving 6 bases between them. The CDR3 region has the DNA TGTGCCAGCAGTCTCCGTAACACTGAAGCTTTCTTT. Residues: CASSLRNTEAFF.

This sequence joins TRBV7-8 and TRBJ1-6, with no clear D. Germline V gene data show CDR1 as SGHVS and CDR2 as FQNEAQ. The CDR3 sequence is 14 residues long. Trimming cost V 5 bases and J 3 bases, with 8 bases left between them. CDR3 residues: CASSPADYNSPLHF. The CDR3 DNA reads TGTGCCAGCAGCCCCGCAGACTATAATTCACCCCTCCACTTT.

V usage is TRBV19 and J usage is TRBJ2-2; maybe TRBD2 (6 bases). Trimming pared 8 bases from V and 8 bases from J, leaving 21 bases between. This CDR3 spans 15 amino acids. Germline loops: CDR1 LNHDA, CDR2 SQIVND (reference sequence). The DNA of the CDR3 is TGTGCCAGTGCGGGGCCCAGGTGGCCCAGGGGGGAGCTGTTTTTT. Translating gives CASAGPRWPRGELFF.

The V and J genes are TRBV6-5 and TRBJ1-1; maybe TRBD1 (6 bases). V shed 6 bases and J shed 1 base, with 12 bases lying between them. CDR3 length equals 14 residues. The V gene's germline CDR1 is MNHEY and CDR2 SVGAGI. The CDR3 DNA reads as TGTGCCAGCAGCGATCAGACAGGGAACACTGAAGCTTTCTTT. This translates into CASSDQTGNTEAFF.

V usage is TRBV18 and J usage is TRBJ2-3; no definite D call. CDR1 KGHSH and CDR2 LQKENI come from the germline V gene. V was shortened by 3 bases and J by 2 bases, with 6 bases between the two germline ends. The CDR3 sequence is 13 residues long. CDR3 sequence (DNA): TGTGCCAGCTCACCCGGTCCCACAGATACGCAGTATTTT. Translating gives CASSPGPTDTQYF. Using reference TRBV18 and TRBJ2-3 for the parts outside the CDR3, the full variable domain is NAGVMQNPRHLVRRRGQEARLRCSPMKGHSHVYWYRQLPEEGLKFMVYLQKENIIDESGMPKERFSAEFPKEGPSILRIQQVVRGDSAAYFCASSPGPTDTQYFGPGTRLTVL.

Comment on this clone: Different DNA sequences within this sample yield the same CDR3. J is TRBJ1-3 and V is TRBV4-1, with D possibly TRBD1 on 6 matching bases. The germline V gene has CDR1 MGHRA and CDR2 YSYEKL. V lost 1 base to trimming and J lost 1 base, with 8 bases between them. The CDR3 covers 15 residues. The DNA for the CDR3 is TGCGCCAGCAGCCAAGGAGGGGGTTCTGGAAACACCATATATTTT. The encoded protein is CASSQGGGSGNTIYF.

The chain is built from TRBV2 and TRBJ2-3; 9 bases match TRBD2. The ends lost 6 bases at V and 4 bases at J; junction bases unmatched: 5. CDR3 length: 14 amino acids. CDR1 is SNHLY, CDR2 FYNNEI, per germline. In DNA, the CDR3 is TGTGCCAGCAGGGGAGGACTAGCGCCAGATACGCAGTATTTT. Translation gives CASRGGLAPDTQYF.

The CDR3 is CASSLTDSDYGYTF. DNA of the CDR3: TGCGCCAGCAGCTTGACAGATAGTGACTATGGCTACACCTTC. The chain couples TRBV5-1 to TRBJ1-2; no definite D call. This CDR3 has 14 residues. V lost 1 base to trimming and J lost 3 bases, with 10 bases between them. Germline V gives CDR1 SGHRS, CDR2 YFSETQ.

The rearrangement joins TRBV28 to TRBJ1-2; 8 bases agree with TRBD1. This CDR3 has 16 residues. CDR1 and CDR2 from the germline V gene are MDHEN and SYDVKM. With 6 bases clipped from V and 1 base from J, the junction kept 10 bases outside the gene matches. The CDR3 DNA sequence: TGTGCCAGCAGCTATTCTGCGGACAGGGATAACTATGGCTACACCTTC. Its protein is CASSYSADRDNYGYTF.